This T cell receptor (beta chain) was documented in a study of Ad26.COV2.S vaccination and SARS-CoV-2 variants. Study-level results: Similar non-spike TCR breadth was observed in recipients of vaccine and of placebo.

TCRdb keeps only in-frame clones here, not all; method: immunoSEQ multiplex PCR. Among under 550,000 clones listed, around 87% were seen once. A word on this clone: Antigen specificity is unknown.

Treatment specified: roughly 20 received Ad26.COV2.S at low or high dose, single or two shots; 5 received placebo; per-sample allocation not given. Sample collection was performed on day 63 after the first vaccine or placebo injection. The CDR3 spans 13 residues. Germline CDR1 SGHTA, CDR2 FQGNSA. V lost 3 bases and J lost 2, with 6 bases in between. The rearrangement joins TRBV7-2 to TRBJ2-3; the D gene is possibly TRBD1 (5 bases). The sequences come from peripheral blood, collected in a trial of Ad26.COV2.S vaccine versus placebo. The TCR was taken from a person between 18 and 65 years old who received the Ad26.COV2.S COVID-19 vaccine or a placebo. Here the CDR3 DNA reads TGTGCCAGCAGCTTGACAGACACAGATACGCAGTATTTT. It is translated as CASSLTDTDTQYF. Based on the CDR3 plus reference TRBV7-2 and TRBJ2-3, the full variable domain is GAGVSQSPSNKVTEKGKDVELRCDPISGHTALYWYRQSLGQGLEFLIYFQGNSAPDKSGLPSDRFSAERTGGSVSTLTIQRTQQEDSAVYLCASSLTDTDTQYFGPGTRLTVL.